These T cell receptor beta chains were read from a single sample in a study of cytomegalovirus exposure and HLA in healthy donors. Generated by immunoSEQ multiplex PCR, the TCRdb table keeps only in-frame clones and is missing some. Here the sample spans about 210,000 clones, 80% to 90% being singletons. The sample taken for sequencing was PBMCs. These receptors were taken from a man between 40 and 49 years old in good health and CMV-seropositive. Both conserved end residues are part of each CDR3. The D gene is left open where the match is weak. A row's size may be missing; if present it is once, few, many or a size class.

abundance: once; d_gene: TRBD2; j_gene: TRBJ2-1; len: 18; v_gene: TRBV10-3; CDR3nt: TGTGCCATACCTCCGGGACTAGCGGGTGAAAGCTCCTACAATGAGCAGTTCTTC; CDR3aa: CAIPPGLAGESSYNEQFF
abundance: few; d_gene: NA; j_gene: TRBJ1-1; len: 14; v_gene: TRBV27; CDR3nt: TGTGCCAGCAGTTTACCACAGGGGAACACTGAAGCTTTCTTT; CDR3aa: CASSLPQGNTEAFF
abundance: NA; d_gene: TRBD2; j_gene: TRBJ2-1; len: 18; v_gene: TRBV7-3; CDR3nt: TGTGCCAGCAGCCCGAAAACGATACTAGCGGGAGCTGGAAATGAGCAGTTCTTC; CDR3aa: CASSPKTILAGAGNEQFF
abundance: NA; d_gene: NA; j_gene: TRBJ1-2; len: 14; v_gene: TRBV7-9; CDR3nt: TGTGCCAGCAGCTTTAGTACGGGGGTCTATGGCTACACCTTC; CDR3aa: CASSFSTGVYGYTF
abundance: NA; d_gene: NA; j_gene: TRBJ2-7; len: 16; v_gene: TRBV12-5; CDR3nt: TGTGCTAGTGGTTTGTCCCAGGGGGAGGTCACCTACGAGCAGTACTTC; CDR3aa: CASGLSQGEVTYEQYF
abundance: NA; d_gene: NA; j_gene: TRBJ1-1; len: 11; v_gene: TRBV2; CDR3nt: TGTGCCAGCATGGGCGGACAGAGAGCTTTCTTT; CDR3aa: CASMGGQRAFF
abundance: NA; d_gene: TRBD1; j_gene: TRBJ2-7; len: 14; v_gene: TRBV6-5; CDR3nt: TGTGCCAGCAGTTACAGGGACAGAGGATACGAGCAGTACTTC; CDR3aa: CASSYRDRGYEQYF
abundance: once; d_gene: TRBD1; j_gene: TRBJ2-1; len: 15; v_gene: TRBV6-5; CDR3nt: TGTGCCAGCAGCAGCAGCCAGGGGGCCCGTAATGAGCAGTTCTTC; CDR3aa: CASSSSQGARNEQFF
abundance: once; d_gene: NA; j_gene: TRBJ2-1; len: 16; v_gene: TRBV5-1; CDR3nt: TGCGCCAGCAGCTTAGCGGGCGGGGTCTCCTACAATGAGCAGTTCTTC; CDR3aa: CASSLAGGVSYNEQFF
abundance: NA; d_gene: NA; j_gene: TRBJ2-5; len: 13; v_gene: TRBV5-6; CDR3nt: TGTGCCAGCAGCCCCTGGGCCGAGAGGACCCAGTACTTC; CDR3aa: CASSPWAERTQYF
abundance: NA; d_gene: NA; j_gene: TRBJ1-2; len: 13; v_gene: TRBV6-1; CDR3nt: TGTGCCAGCAGTGAAGCAGGGGGCTATGGCTACACCTTC; CDR3aa: CASSEAGGYGYTF
abundance: NA; d_gene: NA; j_gene: TRBJ1-4; len: 13; v_gene: TRBV7-9; CDR3nt: TGTGCCAGCAGCTTTCGCGGGGAAGAAAAACTGTTTTTT; CDR3aa: CASSFRGEEKLFF
abundance: NA; d_gene: TRBD2; j_gene: TRBJ2-7; len: 11; v_gene: TRBV30; CDR3nt: TGTGCCTGGAGCTCGGGGGGAGGGCAGTACTTC; CDR3aa: CAWSSGGGQYF
abundance: NA; d_gene: TRBD1; j_gene: TRBJ1-4; len: 16; v_gene: TRBV28; CDR3nt: TGTGCCAGCAGTGGGGGACTGACAGGGACTAATGAAAAACTGTTTTTT; CDR3aa: CASSGGLTGTNEKLFF
abundance: once; d_gene: TRBD2; j_gene: TRBJ2-2; len: 18; v_gene: TRBV4-3; CDR3nt: TGCGCCAGCAGCCGGAAAGGGACTAGCGGGAGCGGAACCGGGGAGCTGTTTTTT; CDR3aa: CASSRKGTSGSGTGELFF
abundance: NA; d_gene: NA; j_gene: TRBJ2-1; len: 15; v_gene: TRBV5-1; CDR3nt: TGCGCCAGCAGCTTGGACACCCCCTCCTACAATGAGCAGTTCTTC; CDR3aa: CASSLDTPSYNEQFF
abundance: few; d_gene: NA; j_gene: TRBJ1-4; len: 15; v_gene: TRBV4-2; CDR3nt: TGTGCCAGCAGCCAGGACTGGGACATGGATGAAAAACTGTTTTTT; CDR3aa: CASSQDWDMDEKLFF
abundance: NA; d_gene: TRBD2; j_gene: TRBJ2-7; len: 18; v_gene: TRBV29-1; CDR3nt: TGCAGCGTTGAAGGACCGGGACTAGCGGCCCCCTCTCTACGAGAGCAGTACTTC; CDR3aa: CSVEGPGLAAPSLREQYF
abundance: NA; d_gene: NA; j_gene: TRBJ2-6; len: 14; v_gene: TRBV2; CDR3nt: TGTGCCAGCACCCCGCGACGGGGGGCCAACGGCCTGACTTTC; CDR3aa: CASTPRRGANGLTF
abundance: NA; d_gene: NA; j_gene: TRBJ2-7; len: 15; v_gene: TRBV5-1; CDR3nt: TGCGCCAGCAGATCCCTACAGGGAGCGGGAAACGAGCAGTACTTC; CDR3aa: CASRSLQGAGNEQYF
abundance: NA; d_gene: NA; j_gene: TRBJ1-1; len: 11; v_gene: TRBV28; CDR3nt: TGTGCCAGCACCTATTACAGCGGGGCTTTCTTT; CDR3aa: CASTYYSGAFF
abundance: once; d_gene: NA; j_gene: TRBJ1-4; len: 11; v_gene: TRBV7-9; CDR3nt: TGTTCCAGCAGCTTAGCTCGGGTCATGGATTTT; CDR3aa: CSSSLARVMDF
abundance: NA; d_gene: NA; j_gene: TRBJ1-5; len: 13; v_gene: TRBV7-9; CDR3nt: TGTGCCAGCAGCCCGACAGAGTATCAGCCCCAGCATTTT; CDR3aa: CASSPTEYQPQHF
abundance: NA; d_gene: NA; j_gene: TRBJ2-2; len: 12; v_gene: TRBV6-5; CDR3nt: TGTGCCAGCACCAGGGACACCGGGGAGCTGTTTTTT; CDR3aa: CASTRDTGELFF
abundance: NA; d_gene: NA; j_gene: TRBJ2-3; len: 16; v_gene: TRBV28; CDR3nt: TGTGCCAGCAGCTCCATCGACCAGGGGAGCACAGATACGCAGTATTTT; CDR3aa: CASSSIDQGSTDTQYF
abundance: NA; d_gene: NA; j_gene: TRBJ1-1; len: 14; v_gene: TRBV27; CDR3nt: TGTGCCAGCAGTTGGCGTTGGGAGGACACTGAAGCTTTCTTT; CDR3aa: CASSWRWEDTEAFF
abundance: NA; d_gene: NA; j_gene: TRBJ2-3; len: 13; v_gene: TRBV6-4; CDR3nt: TGTGCCAGCAGCTTGACAGACACAGATACGCAGTATTTT; CDR3aa: CASSLTDTDTQYF
abundance: NA; d_gene: TRBD2; j_gene: TRBJ2-1; len: 17; v_gene: TRBV7-9; CDR3nt: TGTGCCAGCAGCTTAAAAGCGGGAGGGCCGGCGTACAATGAGCAGTTCTTC; CDR3aa: CASSLKAGGPAYNEQFF
abundance: NA; d_gene: NA; j_gene: TRBJ1-2; len: 14; v_gene: TRBV9; CDR3nt: TGTGCCAGCAGCGTAACGGGGTCGAACTATGGCTACACCTTC; CDR3aa: CASSVTGSNYGYTF
abundance: NA; d_gene: TRBD1; j_gene: TRBJ1-5; len: 15; v_gene: TRBV28; CDR3nt: TGTGCCAGCAGTTTCCCGGACAGGCCCAATCAGCCCCAGCATTTT; CDR3aa: CASSFPDRPNQPQHF
abundance: NA; d_gene: TRBD2; j_gene: TRBJ2-1; len: 15; v_gene: TRBV7-9; CDR3nt: TGTGCCAGCAGCACCCGGACTAGCGGATACAATGAGCAGTTCTTC; CDR3aa: CASSTRTSGYNEQFF
abundance: NA; d_gene: TRBD1; j_gene: TRBJ1-5; len: 15; v_gene: TRBV2; CDR3nt: TGTGCCAGCAGTGAATTAGGGACAGGCAATCAGCCCCAGCATTTT; CDR3aa: CASSELGTGNQPQHF
abundance: NA; d_gene: NA; j_gene: TRBJ2-1; len: 15; v_gene: TRBV6-4; CDR3nt: TGTGCCAGCAGTGAGAGGCTAGCGACGTACAATGAGCAGTTCTTC; CDR3aa: CASSERLATYNEQFF
abundance: NA; d_gene: TRBD1; j_gene: TRBJ2-7; len: 15; v_gene: TRBV10-1; CDR3nt: TGCGCCAGCAGTGAGTCGAACAGGGGGAGGTTCGAGCAGTACTTC; CDR3aa: CASSESNRGRFEQYF
abundance: NA; d_gene: NA; j_gene: TRBJ1-3; len: 18; v_gene: TRBV19; CDR3nt: TGTGCCAGTAGTATCCGGACCGTGGGAACAGGCTCTGGAAACACCATATATTTT; CDR3aa: CASSIRTVGTGSGNTIYF
abundance: NA; d_gene: NA; j_gene: TRBJ1-2; len: 13; v_gene: TRBV6-5; CDR3nt: TGTGCCAGCAGTGAGTCCCGGGCGGGGGGCTACACCTTC; CDR3aa: CASSESRAGGYTF
abundance: few; d_gene: NA; j_gene: TRBJ1-1; len: 15; v_gene: TRBV30; CDR3nt: TGTGCCTGGAGTGTATTTGGGCAGGGTGGGACTGAAGCTTTCTTT; CDR3aa: CAWSVFGQGGTEAFF
abundance: NA; d_gene: NA; j_gene: TRBJ2-7; len: 11; v_gene: TRBV2; CDR3nt: TGTGCCAGCAGTGAATGGGGGGATCTGTACTTC; CDR3aa: CASSEWGDLYF
abundance: once; d_gene: TRBD2; j_gene: TRBJ2-3; len: 15; v_gene: TRBV6-6; CDR3nt: TGTGCCAGCAGGTCTAGCGGGTATAGCACAGATACGCAGTATTTT; CDR3aa: CASRSSGYSTDTQYF
abundance: NA; d_gene: NA; j_gene: TRBJ2-5; len: 13; v_gene: TRBV7-6; CDR3nt: TGTGCCAGCAGCCGCGGGTCTGTAAAGGCCCAGTACTTC; CDR3aa: CASSRGSVKAQYF
abundance: NA; d_gene: TRBD2; j_gene: TRBJ2-1; len: 16; v_gene: TRBV29-1; CDR3nt: TGCAGCCTTTGGGGGATGAGCGGGAGCTCCTACAATGAGCAGTTCTTC; CDR3aa: CSLWGMSGSSYNEQFF
abundance: NA; d_gene: NA; j_gene: TRBJ1-4; len: 14; v_gene: TRBV28; CDR3nt: TGTGCCAGCAGTAATCAGCGGCGGGATGAAAAACTGTTTTTT; CDR3aa: CASSNQRRDEKLFF
abundance: NA; d_gene: NA; j_gene: TRBJ1-3; len: 16; v_gene: TRBV9; CDR3nt: TGTGCCAGCAGCGCCCGGACGGGGAGCTCTGGAAACACCATATATTTT; CDR3aa: CASSARTGSSGNTIYF
abundance: NA; d_gene: NA; j_gene: TRBJ2-7; len: 15; v_gene: TRBV7-9; CDR3nt: TGTGCCAGCAGGCCCCCGGGACTCCAAGCCAACGAGCAGTACTTC; CDR3aa: CASRPPGLQANEQYF
abundance: NA; d_gene: NA; j_gene: TRBJ2-4; len: 16; v_gene: TRBV13; CDR3nt: TGTGCCAGCAGCTCGGGACTTACCTTAGCCAAAAACATTCAGTACTTC; CDR3aa: CASSSGLTLAKNIQYF
abundance: NA; d_gene: TRBD1; j_gene: TRBJ1-1; len: 16; v_gene: TRBV4-1; CDR3nt: TGCGCCAGCAGCCAAGATTGGGACAGGGTTTTCACTGAAGCTTTCTTT; CDR3aa: CASSQDWDRVFTEAFF
abundance: once; d_gene: NA; j_gene: TRBJ2-3; len: 13; v_gene: TRBV27; CDR3nt: TGTGCCAGCAGTCCTCGAGTCACAGATACGCAGTATTTT; CDR3aa: CASSPRVTDTQYF